The next 14 T cell receptor beta chains were all read from a single sample in a study of blood T cell repertoires in COVID-19. TCRdb keeps only in-frame clones here, not all; method: immunoSEQ multiplex PCR. The data show under 300,000 clones, approximately 80% seen once. What was sequenced was PBMCs or T cells enriched from blood (not recorded which). The receptors here all came from a man aged 35-49 years who had recovered from COVID-19.

The chain is built from TRBV5-1 and TRBJ1-4, with D uncertain. The V end was cut by 4 bases, the J end by 0 bases, with 13 bases between. CDR3 length: 16 residues. Germline V lookup: CDR1 SGHRS, CDR2 YFSETQ. The CDR3 nucleotides read TGCGCCAGCAGCCGAGCGGACGGCGCAACTAATGAAAAACTGTTTTTT. The encoded protein is CASSRADGATNEKLFF.

The chain employs TRBV18 and TRBJ1-2; D is unclear. Germline loops: CDR1 KGHSH, CDR2 LQKENI. V dropped 0 bases and J dropped 4 bases, with 9 bases sitting between them. This CDR3 spans 14 amino acids. CDR3 sequence reads: CASSPPPSFYGYTF. CDR3 sequence (DNA): TGTGCCAGCTCACCACCTCCGAGCTTCTATGGCTACACCTTC.

V usage is TRBV3-1 (or the pseudogene TRBV3-2) and J usage is TRBJ2-1; 9 nucleotides agree with TRBD2. The CDR3 consists of 15 residues. V trimming: 4 bases; J trimming: 6 bases; junction bases outside the gene matches: 7. CDR1 is LGHDT and CDR2 is YNNKEL in the germline V gene (reference sequence). As DNA, the CDR3 is TGTGCCAGCAGCCGACTAGCGGCGCTTTTCAATGAGCAGTTCTTC. Its translation is CASSRLAALFNEQFF.

This chain links TRBV19 with TRBJ1-5; the D gene is possibly TRBD1 (5 bases). Germline loops: CDR1 LNHDA, CDR2 SQIVND (reference sequence). V gave up 11 bases and J gave up 6 bases, with 17 bases separating them. The CDR3 extends over 13 amino acids. Here the CDR3 DNA reads TGTGCCTCCTCCGGTACAGGCCCTCAGCCCCAGCATTTT. The encoded protein is CASSGTGPQPQHF.

The CDR3 DNA reads TGTGCCAGCAGCACCCGACTAGCCGACCACTCCTACGAGCAGTACTTC. Translating it yields CASSTRLADHSYEQYF. The J gene is TRBJ2-7, the V gene TRBV7-9; 7 nucleotides match TRBD2. The junction had 10 bases not matched to a gene; V was cut back by 5 bases and J by 0 bases. Germline V gene data show CDR1 as SEHNR and CDR2 as FQNEAQ (reference sequence). The CDR3 totals 16 residues.

The chain combines TRBV11-3 with TRBJ2-7, with D possibly being TRBD2 (6 bases). The CDR3 loop spans 12 amino acids. Trimming stripped 5 bases from V and 6 bases from J, with 11 bases between. Germline V gives CDR1 SGHNT, CDR2 YENEEA. CDR3 DNA sequence: TGTGCCAGCAGCCCCCAGGGAGGCGAGCAGTACTTC. Translation: CASSPQGGEQYF.

This clone occurred a few times. The rearrangement uses TRBV28 and TRBJ2-7, with TRBD2 matching 7 bases. The CDR3 has 15 residues. Trimming took 5 bases from V and 4 from J; bases not matched to a gene: 11. Germline values: CDR1 MDHEN, CDR2 SYDVKM. The CDR3 protein is CASSPTRDYQYEQYF. CDR3 DNA sequence: TGTGCCAGCAGTCCCACCCGGGACTACCAATACGAGCAGTACTTC.

This clone has just a few counts. The V call is TRBV5-1, the J call TRBJ2-5, with D unclear. CDR1 SGHRS and CDR2 YFSETQ come from the germline V gene. The V end was cut by 7 bases, the J end by 0 bases, with 4 bases between. The CDR3 loop spans 11 amino acids. The CDR3 protein is CASQDQETQYF. CDR3 in DNA: TGCGCCAGCCAGGACCAAGAGACCCAGTACTTC.

The chain is built from TRBV30 and TRBJ2-3; 8 nucleotides line up with TRBD2. Germline CDR1 reads GTSNPN; CDR2 reads SVGIG (reference sequence). CDR3 length: 14 amino acids. With V trimmed by 2 bases and J by 6 bases, 7 bases remained unmatched. CDR3 coding DNA: TGTGCCTGGAGTTCCGGGGGGGCGGGTGATACGCAGTATTTT. Translating it yields CAWSSGGAGDTQYF.

The chain joins TRBV7-8 to TRBJ2-1, with 12 bases lining up with TRBD2. The CDR3 length is 16 residues. V was pared by 4 bases and J by 6 bases, with 7 bases of the junction left unmatched. In germline, CDR1 is SGHVS, CDR2 FQNEAQ. The CDR3 protein is CASSSMTSGGRNEQFF. CDR3 nucleotide sequence: TGTGCCAGCAGCTCGATGACTAGCGGGGGTCGCAATGAGCAGTTCTTC.

V is TRBV5-1 and J is TRBJ2-1; 9 bases fit TRBD2. This CDR3 is built from 17 residues. V was pared by 0 bases and J by 0 bases, with 4 bases of the junction left unmatched. Germline CDR1 is SGHRS and CDR2 is YFSETQ. The CDR3 nucleotides are TGCGCCAGCAGCTTGGAGGGTAGCGGGAGCTCCTACAATGAGCAGTTCTTC. Its translation is CASSLEGSGSSYNEQFF.

The V and J genes are TRBV19 and TRBJ2-7, with a weak D call TRBD2 (6 bases). Per the germline V gene, CDR1 is LNHDA and CDR2 is SQIVND (reference sequence). CDR3 length: 18 residues. V lost 4 bases, J lost 0 bases, and 22 bases lay in between. The CDR3 sequence is CASSRSQGGGPTSYEQYF. The CDR3 DNA follows: TGTGCCAGTAGTAGGAGCCAGGGAGGTGGCCCAACCTCCTACGAGCAGTACTTC.

This clone appeared once. The CDR3 reads CASNLGMGLAGADTQYF. Written as DNA, the CDR3 is TGTGCCAGTAACCTCGGAATGGGACTAGCGGGGGCAGATACGCAGTATTTT. The chain joins TRBV19 to TRBJ2-3, with 14 bases identical to TRBD2. V shed 7 bases, J shed 4 bases, and the junction held 10 bases outside the gene matches. CDR1 LNHDA and CDR2 SQIVND come from the germline V gene (reference sequence). This CDR3 is 17 amino acids long.

As DNA, the CDR3 is TGTGCCTGGAGTTGGACTTATAGCAATCAGCCCCAGCATTTT. The encoded protein is CAWSWTYSNQPQHF. The chain employs TRBV30 and TRBJ1-5, with D unresolved. V dropped 2 bases and J dropped 0 bases, with 8 bases sitting between them. The CDR3 covers 14 residues. CDR1 is GTSNPN and CDR2 is SVGIG in the germline V gene (reference sequence).